The entry below describes one TCR beta chain. The germline gene is not matched at one end of the junction; a read error may be the cause. These data belong to a study of blood T cell repertoires in COVID-19. Original handling: Counts of nucleated cells, estimated from reference gene primer amplification, were obtained. Here immunoSEQ multiplex PCR was the method, and the copy in TCRdb shows in-frame clones only, minus some. V, J and clone size are those of that table, while D and trimming were read from the DNA. Of 200,000 to 250,000 clones in the sample, about 90% are singletons; the top ten hold 14% to 15%. The sequencing input was PBMCs or T cells enriched from blood (not recorded which). This clonotype was obtained from a woman aged 45-60 years with acute COVID-19.

The CDR3 coding sequence is TGTGCCTGGAGTAGGACTCTCGGTCCCCTCATATTC. Translated, it gives CAWSRTLGPLIF. V gene TRBV30 combines with J gene TRBJ1-2; D not resolved. Germline loops: CDR1 GTSNPN, CDR2 SVGIG (reference sequence). CDR3 length: 12 residues.